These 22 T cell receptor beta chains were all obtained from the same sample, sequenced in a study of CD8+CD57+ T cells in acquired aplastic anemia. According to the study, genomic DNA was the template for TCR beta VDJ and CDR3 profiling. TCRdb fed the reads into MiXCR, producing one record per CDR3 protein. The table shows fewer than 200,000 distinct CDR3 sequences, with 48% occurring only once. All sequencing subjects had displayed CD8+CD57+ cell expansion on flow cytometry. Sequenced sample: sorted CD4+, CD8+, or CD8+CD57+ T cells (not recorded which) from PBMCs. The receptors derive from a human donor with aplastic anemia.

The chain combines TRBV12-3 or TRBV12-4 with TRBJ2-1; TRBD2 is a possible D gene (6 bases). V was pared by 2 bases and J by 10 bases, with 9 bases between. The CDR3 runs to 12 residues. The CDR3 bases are TGTGCCAGCAGTTTATTGGGGAGGGAGCAGTTCTTC. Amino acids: CASSLLGREQFF.

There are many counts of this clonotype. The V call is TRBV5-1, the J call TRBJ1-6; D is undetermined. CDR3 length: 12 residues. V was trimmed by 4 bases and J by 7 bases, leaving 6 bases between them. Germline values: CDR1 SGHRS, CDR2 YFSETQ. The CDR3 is CASSLANSPLHF. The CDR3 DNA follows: TGCGCCAGCAGCCTCGCCAATTCACCCCTCCACTTT.

CDR3 nucleotides: TGTGCCAGCAGTGAGCCCTCGGCGGGAGGGCCGACAGATACGCAGTATTTT. The encoded protein is CASSEPSAGGPTDTQYF. The chain combines TRBV25-1 with TRBJ2-3, with 9 bases fitting TRBD2. Germline CDR1 and CDR2: MGHDK and SYGVNS. V dropped 3 bases and J dropped 3; count of bases not matched to a gene: 10. This CDR3 has 17 amino acids.

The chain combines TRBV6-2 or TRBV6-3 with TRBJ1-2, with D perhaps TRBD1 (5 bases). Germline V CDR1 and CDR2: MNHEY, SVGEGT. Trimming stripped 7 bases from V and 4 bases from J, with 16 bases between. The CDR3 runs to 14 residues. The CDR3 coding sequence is TGTGCCAGCACCCCCTCGGGACGGATCTATGGCTACACCTTC. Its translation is CASTPSGRIYGYTF.

DNA of the CDR3: TGTGCCAGCATCGCCGGGACTAGCGGGCCAGATACGCAGTATTTT. It codes for CASIAGTSGPDTQYF. The J gene is TRBJ2-3, the V gene TRBV25-1; 12 nucleotides line up with TRBD2. CDR1 and CDR2 (germline): MGHDK, SYGVNS. CDR3 length: 15 residues. J lost 4 bases, V lost 7 bases, and 6 bases had no gene match.

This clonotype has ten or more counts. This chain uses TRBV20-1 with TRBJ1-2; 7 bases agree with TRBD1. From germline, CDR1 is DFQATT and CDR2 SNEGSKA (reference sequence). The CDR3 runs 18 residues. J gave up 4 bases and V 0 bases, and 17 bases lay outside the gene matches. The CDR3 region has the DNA TGCAGTGCTAGAGATCGGGGAACGACGGGACAGAATCTCTATGGCTACACCTTC. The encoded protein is CSARDRGTTGQNLYGYTF.

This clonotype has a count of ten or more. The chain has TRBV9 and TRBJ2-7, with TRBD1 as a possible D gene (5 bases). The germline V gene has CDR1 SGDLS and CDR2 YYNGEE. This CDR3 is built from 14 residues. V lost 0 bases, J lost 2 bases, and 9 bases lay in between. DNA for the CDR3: TGTGCCAGCAGCGTAGGACAGTCGACCTACGAGCAGTACTTC. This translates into CASSVGQSTYEQYF.

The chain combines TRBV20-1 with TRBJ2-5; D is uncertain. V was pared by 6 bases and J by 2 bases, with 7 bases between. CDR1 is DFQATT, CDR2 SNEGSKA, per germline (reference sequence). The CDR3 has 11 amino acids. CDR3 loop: CSAGTQETQYF. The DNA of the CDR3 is TGCAGTGCCGGCACTCAAGAGACCCAGTACTTC.

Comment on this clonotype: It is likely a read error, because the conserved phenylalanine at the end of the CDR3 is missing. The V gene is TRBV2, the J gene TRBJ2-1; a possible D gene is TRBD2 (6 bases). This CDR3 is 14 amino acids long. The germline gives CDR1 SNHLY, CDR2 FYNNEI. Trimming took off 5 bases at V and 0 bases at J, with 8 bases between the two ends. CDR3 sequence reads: CASSPGSSYNEQFR. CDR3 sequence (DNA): TGTGCCAGCAGTCCCGGGAGCTCCTACAATGAGCAGTTCAGA.

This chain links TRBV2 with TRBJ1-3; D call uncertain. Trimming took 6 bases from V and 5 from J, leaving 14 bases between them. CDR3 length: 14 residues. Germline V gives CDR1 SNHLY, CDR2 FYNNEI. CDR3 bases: TGTGCCAGCAGAATCTACGGGAGAAGAAACACCATATATTTT. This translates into CASRIYGRRNTIYF.

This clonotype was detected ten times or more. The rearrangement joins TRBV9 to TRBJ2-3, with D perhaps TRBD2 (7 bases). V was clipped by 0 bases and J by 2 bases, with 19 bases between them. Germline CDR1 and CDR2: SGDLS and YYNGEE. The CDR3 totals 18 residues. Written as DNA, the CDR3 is TGTGCCAGCAGCGTAGAGCGGGGAGGGGGGTTGAACACAGATACGCAGTATTTT. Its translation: CASSVERGGGLNTDTQYF.

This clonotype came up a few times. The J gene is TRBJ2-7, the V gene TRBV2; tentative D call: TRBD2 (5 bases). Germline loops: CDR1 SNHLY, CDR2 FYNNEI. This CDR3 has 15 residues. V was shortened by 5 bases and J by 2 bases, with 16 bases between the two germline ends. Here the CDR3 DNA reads TGTGCCAGCAGTCGGCAAGACCCGGGGACCTACGAGCAGTACTTC. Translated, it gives CASSRQDPGTYEQYF.

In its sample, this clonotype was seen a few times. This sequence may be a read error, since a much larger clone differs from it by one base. DNA of the CDR3: TGTGCCGGCAGCTTAGATCCAGCGGGGTCGGGGGATACGCAGTATTTT. It codes for CAGSLDPAGSGDTQYF. The chain couples TRBV7-6 to TRBJ2-3, with TRBD2 matching 7 bases. The CDR3 is made up of 16 amino acids. The germline CDR1 and CDR2 sequences are SGHVS and FNYEAQ.

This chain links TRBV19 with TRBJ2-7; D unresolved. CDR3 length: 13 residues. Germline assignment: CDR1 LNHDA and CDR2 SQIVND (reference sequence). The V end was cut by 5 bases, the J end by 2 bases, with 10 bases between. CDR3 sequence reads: CASSPRLTYEQYF. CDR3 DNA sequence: TGTGCCAGTAGTCCTCGTCTAACCTACGAGCAGTACTTC. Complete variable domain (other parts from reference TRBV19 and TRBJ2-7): DGGITQSPKYLFRKEGQNVTLSCEQNLNHDAMYWYRQDPGQGLRLIYYSQIVNDFQKGDIAEGYSVSREKKESFPLTVTSAQKNPTAFYLCASSPRLTYEQYFGPGTRLTVT.

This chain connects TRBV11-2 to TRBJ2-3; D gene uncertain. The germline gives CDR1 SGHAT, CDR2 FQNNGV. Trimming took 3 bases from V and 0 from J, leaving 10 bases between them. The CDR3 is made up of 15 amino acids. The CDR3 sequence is CASSLFTVSTDTQYF. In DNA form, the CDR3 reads TGTGCCAGCAGCTTGTTCACGGTTAGCACAGATACGCAGTATTTT.

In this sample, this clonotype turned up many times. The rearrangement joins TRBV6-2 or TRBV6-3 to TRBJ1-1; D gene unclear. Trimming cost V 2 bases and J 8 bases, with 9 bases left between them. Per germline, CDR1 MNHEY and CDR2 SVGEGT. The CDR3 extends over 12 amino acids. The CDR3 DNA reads TGTGCCAGCAGTTACGCCGGCCTCGAAGCTTTCTTT. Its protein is CASSYAGLEAFF.

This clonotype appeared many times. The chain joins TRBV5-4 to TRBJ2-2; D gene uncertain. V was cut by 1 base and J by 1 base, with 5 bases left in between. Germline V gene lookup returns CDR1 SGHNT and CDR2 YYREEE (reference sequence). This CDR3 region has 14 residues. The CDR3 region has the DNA TGTGCCAGCAGCTTGTGGGAGAACACCGGGGAGCTGTTTTTT. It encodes CASSLWENTGELFF.

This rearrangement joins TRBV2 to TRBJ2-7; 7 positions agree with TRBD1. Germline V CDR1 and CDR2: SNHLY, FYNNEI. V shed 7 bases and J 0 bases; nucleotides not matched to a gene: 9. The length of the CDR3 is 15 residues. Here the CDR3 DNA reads TGTGCCAGCACTGTGGACAGGATAAGCTCCTACGAGCAGTACTTC. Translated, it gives CASTVDRISSYEQYF.

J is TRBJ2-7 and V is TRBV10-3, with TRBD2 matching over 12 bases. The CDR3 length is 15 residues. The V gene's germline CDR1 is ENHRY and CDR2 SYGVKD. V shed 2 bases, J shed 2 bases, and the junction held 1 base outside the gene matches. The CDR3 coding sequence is TGTGCCATCAGTGAGGGACTAGCGGGGCCCTACGAGCAGTACTTC. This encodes CAISEGLAGPYEQYF.

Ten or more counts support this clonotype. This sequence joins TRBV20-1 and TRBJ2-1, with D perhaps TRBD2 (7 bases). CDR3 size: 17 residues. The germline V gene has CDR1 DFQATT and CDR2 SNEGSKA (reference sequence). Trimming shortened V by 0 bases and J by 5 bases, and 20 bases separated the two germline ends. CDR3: CSARDFETGGHDNEQFF. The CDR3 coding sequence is TGCAGTGCTAGAGATTTTGAGACGGGGGGCCACGACAATGAGCAGTTCTTC.

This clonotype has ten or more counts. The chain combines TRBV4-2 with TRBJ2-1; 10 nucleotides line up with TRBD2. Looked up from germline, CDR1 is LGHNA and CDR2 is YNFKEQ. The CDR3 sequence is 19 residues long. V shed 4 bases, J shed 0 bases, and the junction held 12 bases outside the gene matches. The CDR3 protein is CASSPPPTSGRGSYNEQFF. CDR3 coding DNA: TGTGCCAGCAGCCCGCCCCCGACTAGCGGGCGCGGCTCCTACAATGAGCAGTTCTTC.

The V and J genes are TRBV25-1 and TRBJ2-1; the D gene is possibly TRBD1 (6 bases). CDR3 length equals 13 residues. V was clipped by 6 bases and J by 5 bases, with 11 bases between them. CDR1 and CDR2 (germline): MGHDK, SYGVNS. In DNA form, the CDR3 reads TGTGCCAGCAGGAGGACAGTCCACAATGAGCAGTTCTTC. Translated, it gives CASRRTVHNEQFF.